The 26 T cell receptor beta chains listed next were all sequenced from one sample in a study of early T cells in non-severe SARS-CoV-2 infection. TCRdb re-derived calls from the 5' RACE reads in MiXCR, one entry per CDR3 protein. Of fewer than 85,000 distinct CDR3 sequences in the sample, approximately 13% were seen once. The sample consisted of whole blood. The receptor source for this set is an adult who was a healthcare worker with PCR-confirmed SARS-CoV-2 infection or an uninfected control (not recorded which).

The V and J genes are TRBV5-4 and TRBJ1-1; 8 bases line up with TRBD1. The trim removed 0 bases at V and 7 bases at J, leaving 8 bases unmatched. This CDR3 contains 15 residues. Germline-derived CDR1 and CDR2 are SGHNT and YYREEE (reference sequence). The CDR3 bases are TGTGCCAGCAGCTTGGGGACAGGGTATATAGGTGAAGCTTTCTTT. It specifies CASSLGTGYIGEAFF.

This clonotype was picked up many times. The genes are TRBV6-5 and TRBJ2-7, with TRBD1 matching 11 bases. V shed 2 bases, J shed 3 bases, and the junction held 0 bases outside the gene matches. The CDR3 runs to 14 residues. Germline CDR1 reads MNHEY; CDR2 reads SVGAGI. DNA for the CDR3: TGTGCCAGCAGTTACGGGACAGGGGGCTACGAGCAGTACTTC. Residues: CASSYGTGGYEQYF.

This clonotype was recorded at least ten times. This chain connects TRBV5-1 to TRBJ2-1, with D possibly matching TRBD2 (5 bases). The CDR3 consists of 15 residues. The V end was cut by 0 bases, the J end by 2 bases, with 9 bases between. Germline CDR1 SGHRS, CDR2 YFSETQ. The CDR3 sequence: CASSLGTPPYNEQFF. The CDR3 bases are TGCGCCAGCAGCTTGGGGACTCCACCCTACAATGAGCAGTTCTTC. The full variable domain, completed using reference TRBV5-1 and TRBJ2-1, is KAGVTQTPRYLIKTRGQQVTLSCSPISGHRSVSWYQQTPGQGLQFLFEYFSETQRNKGNFPGRFSGRQFSNSRSEMNVSTLELGDSALYLCASSLGTPPYNEQFFGPGTRLTVL.

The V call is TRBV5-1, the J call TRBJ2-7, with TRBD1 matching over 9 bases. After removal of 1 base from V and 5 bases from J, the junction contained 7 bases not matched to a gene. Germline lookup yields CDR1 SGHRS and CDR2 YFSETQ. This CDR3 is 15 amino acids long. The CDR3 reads CASSLWDRAGHEQYF. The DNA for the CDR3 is TGCGCCAGCAGCTTGTGGGACAGGGCCGGGCACGAGCAGTACTTC.

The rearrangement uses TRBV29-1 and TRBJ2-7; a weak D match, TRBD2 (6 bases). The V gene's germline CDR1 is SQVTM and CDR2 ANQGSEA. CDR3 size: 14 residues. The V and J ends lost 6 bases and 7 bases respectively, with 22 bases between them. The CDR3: CSVRRGAGQQEQYF. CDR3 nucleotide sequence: TGCAGCGTCCGCCGAGGAGCGGGCCAGCAAGAGCAGTACTTC.

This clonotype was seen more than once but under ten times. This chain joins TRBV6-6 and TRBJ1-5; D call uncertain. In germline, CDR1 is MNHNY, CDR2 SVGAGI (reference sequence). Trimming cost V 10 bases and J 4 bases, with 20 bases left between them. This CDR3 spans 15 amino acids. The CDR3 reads CATYEAGQRNQPQHF. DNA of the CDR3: TGTGCCACCTACGAGGCGGGCCAGAGAAATCAGCCCCAGCATTTT.

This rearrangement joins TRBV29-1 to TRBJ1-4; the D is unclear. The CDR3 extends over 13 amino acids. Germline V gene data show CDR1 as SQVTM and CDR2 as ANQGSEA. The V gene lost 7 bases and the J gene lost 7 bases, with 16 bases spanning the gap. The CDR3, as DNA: TGCAGCGGAACCGGGGATGGAAGTGAAAAACTGTTTTTT. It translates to CSGTGDGSEKLFF. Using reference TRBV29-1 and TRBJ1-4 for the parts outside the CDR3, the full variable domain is SAVISQKPSRDICQRGTSLTIQCQVDSQVTMMFWYRQQPGQSLTLIATANQGSEATYESGFVIDKFPISRPNLTFSTLTVSNMSPEDSSIYLCSGTGDGSEKLFFGSGTQLSVL.

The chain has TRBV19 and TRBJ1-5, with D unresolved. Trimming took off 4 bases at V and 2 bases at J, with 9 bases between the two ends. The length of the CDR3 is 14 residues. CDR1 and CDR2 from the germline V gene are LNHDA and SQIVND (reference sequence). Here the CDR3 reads CASSTEMGNQPQHF. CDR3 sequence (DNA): TGTGCCAGTAGTACGGAGATGGGCAATCAGCCCCAGCATTTT.

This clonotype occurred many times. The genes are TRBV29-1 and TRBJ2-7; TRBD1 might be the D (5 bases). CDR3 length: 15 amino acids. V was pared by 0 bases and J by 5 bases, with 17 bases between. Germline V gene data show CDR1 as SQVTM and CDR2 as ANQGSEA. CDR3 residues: CSVEDRRGIGNEQYF. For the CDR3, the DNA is TGCAGCGTTGAAGATCGTAGGGGTATTGGGAACGAGCAGTACTTC.

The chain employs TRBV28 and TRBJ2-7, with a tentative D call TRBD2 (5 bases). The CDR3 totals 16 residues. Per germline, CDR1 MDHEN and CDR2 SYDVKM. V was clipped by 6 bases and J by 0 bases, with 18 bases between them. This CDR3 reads CASSETGRAPSYEQYF. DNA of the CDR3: TGTGCCAGCAGCGAAACGGGGAGAGCTCCCTCCTACGAGCAGTACTTC.

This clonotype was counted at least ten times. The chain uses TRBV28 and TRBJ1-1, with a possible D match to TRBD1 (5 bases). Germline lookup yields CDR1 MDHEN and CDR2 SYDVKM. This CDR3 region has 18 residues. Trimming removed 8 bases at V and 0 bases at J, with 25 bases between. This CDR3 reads CASASHGGGDWLNTEAFF. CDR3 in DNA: TGTGCCAGCGCCTCCCATGGGGGGGGAGATTGGCTGAACACTGAAGCTTTCTTT.

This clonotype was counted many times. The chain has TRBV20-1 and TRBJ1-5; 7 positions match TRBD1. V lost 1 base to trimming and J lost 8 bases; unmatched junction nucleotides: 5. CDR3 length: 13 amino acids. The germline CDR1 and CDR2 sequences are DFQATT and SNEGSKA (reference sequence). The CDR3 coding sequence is TGCAGTGCTAGAGTTCCCGGGACAGAGCCCCAGCATTTT. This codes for CSARVPGTEPQHF.

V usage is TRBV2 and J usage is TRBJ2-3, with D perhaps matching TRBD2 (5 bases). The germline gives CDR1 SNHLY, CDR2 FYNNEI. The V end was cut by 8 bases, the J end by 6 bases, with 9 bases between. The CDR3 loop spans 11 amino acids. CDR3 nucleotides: TGTGCCAGCGGGAGACTTGATACGCAGTATTTT. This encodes CASGRLDTQYF.

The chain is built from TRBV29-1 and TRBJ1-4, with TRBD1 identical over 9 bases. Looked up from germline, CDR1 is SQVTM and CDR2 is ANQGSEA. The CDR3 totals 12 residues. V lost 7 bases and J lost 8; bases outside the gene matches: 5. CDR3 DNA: TGCAGCGGTCGGACAGGGGAGGAAAAACTGTTTTTT. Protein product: CSGRTGEEKLFF.

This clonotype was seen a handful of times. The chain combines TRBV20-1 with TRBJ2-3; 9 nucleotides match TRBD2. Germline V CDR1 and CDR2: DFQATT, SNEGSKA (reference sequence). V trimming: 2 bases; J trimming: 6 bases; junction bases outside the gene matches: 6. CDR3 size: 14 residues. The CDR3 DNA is TGCAGTGCTAGATCAAGCGGGGGGACGGATACGCAGTATTTT. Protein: CSARSSGGTDTQYF.

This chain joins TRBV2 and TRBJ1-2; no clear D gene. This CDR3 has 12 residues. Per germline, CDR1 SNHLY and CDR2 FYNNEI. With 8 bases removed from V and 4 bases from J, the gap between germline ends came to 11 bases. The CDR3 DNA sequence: TGTGCCAGCGGCGCAGGTGGCTATGGCTACACCTTC. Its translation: CASGAGGYGYTF.

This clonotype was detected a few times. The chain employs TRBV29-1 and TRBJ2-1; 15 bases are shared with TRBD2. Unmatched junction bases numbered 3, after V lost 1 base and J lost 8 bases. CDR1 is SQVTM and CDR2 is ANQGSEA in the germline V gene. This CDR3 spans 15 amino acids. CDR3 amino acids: CSVEGTSGRAYEQFF. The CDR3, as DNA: TGCAGCGTTGAAGGGACTAGCGGGAGGGCATATGAGCAGTTCTTC.

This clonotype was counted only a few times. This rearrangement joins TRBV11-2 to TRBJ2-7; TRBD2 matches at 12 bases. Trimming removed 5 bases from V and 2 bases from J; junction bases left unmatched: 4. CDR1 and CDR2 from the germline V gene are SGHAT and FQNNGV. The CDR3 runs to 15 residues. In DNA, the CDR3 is TGTGCCAGCAGCCCCCGGACTAGCGGGGCCTACGAGCAGTACTTC. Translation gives CASSPRTSGAYEQYF.

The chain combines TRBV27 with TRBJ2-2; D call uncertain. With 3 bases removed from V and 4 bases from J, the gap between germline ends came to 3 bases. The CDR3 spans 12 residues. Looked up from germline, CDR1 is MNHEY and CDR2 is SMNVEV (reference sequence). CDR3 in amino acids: CASSFGTGELFF. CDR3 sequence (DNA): TGTGCCAGCAGTTTCGGCACCGGGGAGCTGTTTTTT.

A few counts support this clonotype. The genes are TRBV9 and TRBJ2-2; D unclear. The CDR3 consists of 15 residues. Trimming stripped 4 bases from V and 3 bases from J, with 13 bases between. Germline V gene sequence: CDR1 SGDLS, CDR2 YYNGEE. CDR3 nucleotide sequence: TGTGCCAGCAGCTCCGACATGGCCTACACCGGGGAGCTGTTTTTT. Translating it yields CASSSDMAYTGELFF.

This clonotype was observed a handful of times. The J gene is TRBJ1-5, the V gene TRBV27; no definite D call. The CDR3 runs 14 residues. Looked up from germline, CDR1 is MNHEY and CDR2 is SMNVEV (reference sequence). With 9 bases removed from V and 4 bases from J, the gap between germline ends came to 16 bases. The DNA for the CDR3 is TGTGCCAGAAAGACAACCAGAGGGAATCAGCCCCAGCATTTT. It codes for CARKTTRGNQPQHF.

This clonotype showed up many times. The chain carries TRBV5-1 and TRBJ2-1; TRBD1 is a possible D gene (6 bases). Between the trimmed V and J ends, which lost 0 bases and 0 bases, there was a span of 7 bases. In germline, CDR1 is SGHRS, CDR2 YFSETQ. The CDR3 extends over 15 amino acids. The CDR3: CASSLADSSYNEQFF. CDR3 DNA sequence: TGCGCCAGCAGCTTGGCGGACAGCTCCTACAATGAGCAGTTCTTC. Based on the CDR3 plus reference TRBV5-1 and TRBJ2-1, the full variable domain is KAGVTQTPRYLIKTRGQQVTLSCSPISGHRSVSWYQQTPGQGLQFLFEYFSETQRNKGNFPGRFSGRQFSNSRSEMNVSTLELGDSALYLCASSLADSSYNEQFFGPGTRLTVL.

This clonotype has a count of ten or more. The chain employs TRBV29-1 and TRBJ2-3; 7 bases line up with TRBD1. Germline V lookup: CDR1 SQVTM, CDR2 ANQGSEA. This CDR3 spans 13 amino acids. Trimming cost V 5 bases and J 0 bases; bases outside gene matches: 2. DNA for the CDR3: TGCAGCGTTACAGGGGAAAGCACAGATACGCAGTATTTT. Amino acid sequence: CSVTGESTDTQYF.

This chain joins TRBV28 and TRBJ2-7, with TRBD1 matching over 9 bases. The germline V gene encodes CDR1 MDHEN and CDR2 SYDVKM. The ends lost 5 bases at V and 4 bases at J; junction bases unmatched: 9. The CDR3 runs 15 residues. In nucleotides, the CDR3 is TGTGCCAGCAGTGTCCCGGGACAGGGCGGGTACGAGCAGTACTTC. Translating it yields CASSVPGQGGYEQYF.

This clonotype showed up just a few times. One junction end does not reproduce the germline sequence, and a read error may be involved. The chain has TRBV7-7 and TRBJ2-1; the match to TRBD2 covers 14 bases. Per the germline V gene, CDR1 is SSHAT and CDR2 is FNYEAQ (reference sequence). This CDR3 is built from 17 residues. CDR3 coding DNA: TGTGCTAGCAGCCCGGGGACTAGCGGGAGCCCTTGGTATGAGCAGTTCTTC. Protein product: CASSPGTSGSPWYEQFF. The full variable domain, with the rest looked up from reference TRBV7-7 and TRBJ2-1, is GAGVSQSPRYKVTKRGQDVTLRCDPISSHATLYWYQQALGQGPEFLTYFNYEAQPDKSGLPSDRFSAERPEGSISTLTIQRTEQRDSAMYRCASSPGTSGSPWYEQFFGPGTRLTVL.

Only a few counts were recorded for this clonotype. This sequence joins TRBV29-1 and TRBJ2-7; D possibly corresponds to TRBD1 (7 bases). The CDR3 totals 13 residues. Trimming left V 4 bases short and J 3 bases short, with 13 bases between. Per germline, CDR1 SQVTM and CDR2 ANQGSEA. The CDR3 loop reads CSVVEGASYEQYF. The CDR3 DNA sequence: TGCAGCGTTGTGGAGGGGGCAAGCTACGAGCAGTACTTC.